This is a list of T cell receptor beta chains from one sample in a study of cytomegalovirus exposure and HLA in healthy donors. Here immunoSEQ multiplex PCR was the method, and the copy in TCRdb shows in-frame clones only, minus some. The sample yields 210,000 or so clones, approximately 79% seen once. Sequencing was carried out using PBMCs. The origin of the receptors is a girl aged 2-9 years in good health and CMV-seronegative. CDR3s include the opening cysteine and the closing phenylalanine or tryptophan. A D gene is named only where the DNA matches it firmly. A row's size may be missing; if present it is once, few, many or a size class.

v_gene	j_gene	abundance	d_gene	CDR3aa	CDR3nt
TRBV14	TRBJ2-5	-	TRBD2	CASSQLGLASETQYF	TGTGCCAGCAGCCAATTGGGACTAGCGTCCGAGACCCAGTACTTC
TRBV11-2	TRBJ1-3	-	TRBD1	CASSLAPTGSDTIYF	TGTGCCAGCAGCTTAGCCCCGACAGGGTCGGACACCATATATTTT
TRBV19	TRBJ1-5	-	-	CASSSNSGRIRNQPQHF	TGTGCCAGTAGTTCGAATTCCGGGAGGATAAGGAATCAGCCCCAGCATTTT
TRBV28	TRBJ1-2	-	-	CASSFRSQGSYGYTF	TGTGCCAGCAGTTTTAGGTCCCAGGGGAGCTATGGCTACACCTTC
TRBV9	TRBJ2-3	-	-	CASSVPGGTDTQYF	TGTGCCAGCAGCGTTCCAGGGGGCACAGATACGCAGTATTTT
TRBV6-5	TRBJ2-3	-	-	CASSYSSRYTDTQYF	TGTGCCAGCAGTTACTCGAGCCGGTACACAGATACGCAGTATTTT
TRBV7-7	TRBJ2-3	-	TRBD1	CASSPGTGATDTQYF	TGTGCCAGCAGCCCGGGGACAGGGGCGACAGATACGCAGTATTTT
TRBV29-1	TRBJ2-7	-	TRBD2	CSVGLAEPWEQYF	TGCAGCGTTGGACTAGCGGAACCGTGGGAGCAGTACTTC
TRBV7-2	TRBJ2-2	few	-	CASSFQIGELFF	TGTGCCAGCAGCTTTCAAATCGGGGAGCTGTTTTTT
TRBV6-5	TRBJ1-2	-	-	CASSQAGAHTF	TGTGCCAGCAGCCAGGCGGGTGCCCACACCTTC
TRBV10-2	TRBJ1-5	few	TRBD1	CASSGTGTSNQPQHF	TGCGCCAGCAGTGGGACAGGCACAAGCAATCAGCCCCAGCATTTT
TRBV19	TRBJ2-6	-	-	CASTEIPGANVLTF	TGTGCCAGTACCGAGATCCCTGGGGCCAACGTCCTGACTTTC
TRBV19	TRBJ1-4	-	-	CASSALARELFF	TGTGCCAGTAGTGCTCTCGCCCGGGAACTGTTTTTT
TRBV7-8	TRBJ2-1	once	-	CASSVGAQQFF	TGTGCCAGCAGCGTCGGTGCACAGCAGTTCTTC
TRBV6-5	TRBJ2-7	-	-	CASSSLGWSRGYEQYF	TGTGCCAGCAGTTCGTTGGGGTGGTCCAGGGGCTACGAGCAGTACTTC
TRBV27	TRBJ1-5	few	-	CASSLKRTLGNQPQHF	TGTGCCAGCAGTCTAAAACGGACATTGGGCAATCAGCCCCAGCATTTT
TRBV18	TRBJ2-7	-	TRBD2	CASSPALAGGPRAYEQYF	TGTGCCAGCTCACCAGCCCTAGCGGGGGGGCCTAGGGCCTACGAGCAGTACTTC
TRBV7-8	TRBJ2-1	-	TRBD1	CASSPGGTRDNEQFF	TGTGCCAGCAGCCCAGGGGGCACTAGGGACAATGAGCAGTTCTTC
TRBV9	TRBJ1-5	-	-	CASSVDSQVNQPQHF	TGTGCCAGCAGCGTAGACAGCCAAGTCAATCAGCCCCAGCATTTT
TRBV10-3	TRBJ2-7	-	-	CAISGGPHYEQYF	TGTGCCATCAGTGGGGGGCCCCACTACGAGCAGTACTTC
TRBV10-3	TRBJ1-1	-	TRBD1	CAISEGGQGNTEAFF	TGTGCCATCAGTGAGGGGGGACAGGGGAACACTGAAGCTTTCTTT
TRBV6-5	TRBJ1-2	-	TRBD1	CASSYLLTGDGYTF	TGTGCCAGCAGTTACCTCTTGACAGGGGATGGCTACACCTTC
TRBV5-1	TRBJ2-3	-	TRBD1	CASSGGQTTDTQYF	TGCGCCAGCAGCGGGGGACAGACCACAGATACGCAGTATTTT
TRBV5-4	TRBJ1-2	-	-	CASTKEEGTSQGYTF	TGTGCCAGCACCAAGGAGGAGGGCACGTCCCAAGGCTACACCTTC
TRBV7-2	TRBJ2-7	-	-	CASSLVATGSKYF	-
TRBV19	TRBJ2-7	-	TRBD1	CASSITQGAGEQYF	TGTGCCAGTAGTATTACGCAGGGGGCAGGCGAGCAGTACTTC
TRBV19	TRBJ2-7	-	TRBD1	CASSRQGLAEQYF	TGTGCCAGTAGTAGACAGGGGCTCGCCGAGCAGTACTTC
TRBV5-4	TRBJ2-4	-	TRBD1	CASSLGGQLVAKNIQYF	TGTGCCAGCAGCTTGGGGGGACAGCTCGTAGCCAAAAACATTCAGTACTTC
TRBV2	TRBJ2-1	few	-	CASTIGRVGLTPLREQFF	TGTGCCAGCACCATCGGCAGGGTCGGGCTAACACCCCTGAGGGAGCAGTTCTTC
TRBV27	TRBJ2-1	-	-	CASSPLLESLSDEQFF	TGTGCCAGCAGCCCCCTGTTGGAGTCGCTTAGTGATGAGCAGTTCTTC
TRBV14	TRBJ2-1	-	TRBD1	CASSQEFRDRVIDEQFF	TGTGCCAGCAGCCAAGAATTCAGGGACAGGGTGATCGATGAGCAGTTCTTC
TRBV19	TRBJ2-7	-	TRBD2	CASSHSGSIFEQYF	TGTGCCAGTTCCCATAGCGGGAGTATCTTCGAGCAGTACTTC
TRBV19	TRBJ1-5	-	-	CASEGTGIRNQPQHF	TGTGCCAGTGAGGGAACAGGGATTCGCAATCAGCCCCAGCATTTT
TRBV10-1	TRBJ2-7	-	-	CASSGQISSYEQYF	TGCGCCAGCAGCGGACAGATCTCGTCCTACGAGCAGTACTTC
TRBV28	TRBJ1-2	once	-	CASSFQGPWGTF	TGTGCCAGCAGTTTCCAGGGGCCGTGGGGAACCTTC
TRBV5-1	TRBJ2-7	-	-	CASSLAAGVSYEQYF	TGCGCCAGCAGCTTGGCGGCAGGGGTTTCCTACGAGCAGTACTTC
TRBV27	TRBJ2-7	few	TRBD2	CASSQPGLAGAHEQYF	TGTGCCAGCAGCCAACCCGGACTAGCGGGAGCCCACGAGCAGTACTTC
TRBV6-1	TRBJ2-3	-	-	CAGMGNGASTDTQYF	TGTGCCGGCATGGGGAATGGGGCTAGCACAGATACGCAGTATTTT
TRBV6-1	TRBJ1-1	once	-	CASSEAQQAAEAFF	TGTGCCAGCAGTGAAGCGCAACAGGCGGCCGAAGCTTTCTTT
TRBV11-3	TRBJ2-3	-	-	CASSSQSDTQYF	TGTGCCAGCAGCTCACAGTCAGATACGCAGTATTTT
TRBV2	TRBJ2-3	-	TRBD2	CASSGGGWKDTQYF	TGTGCCAGCAGTGGGGGGGGGTGGAAAGATACGCAGTATTTT
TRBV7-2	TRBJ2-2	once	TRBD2	CASSLGILAELNTGELFF	TGTGCCAGCAGCCTAGGCATACTAGCGGAGCTGAACACCGGGGAGCTGTTTTTT
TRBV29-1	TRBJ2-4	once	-	CSVFRGGEDIQYF	TGCAGCGTGTTTAGGGGGGGAGAAGACATTCAGTACTTC
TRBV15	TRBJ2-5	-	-	CATSRDLARGGGEETQYF	TGTGCCACCAGCAGAGATTTAGCACGCGGCGGAGGGGAAGAGACCCAGTACTTC
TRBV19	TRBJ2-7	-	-	CASSEGVTYEQYF	TGTGCCAGTAGTGAAGGAGTGACCTACGAGCAGTACTTC
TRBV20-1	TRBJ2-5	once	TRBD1	CSLTGSETQYF	TGCAGCTTGACAGGGTCTGAGACCCAGTACTTC
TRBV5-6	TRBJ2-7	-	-	CASSLVQTYEQYF	TGTGCCAGCAGCTTGGTACAGACCTACGAGCAGTACTTC
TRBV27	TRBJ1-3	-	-	CASSLGGRGNTIYF	TGTGCCAGCAGTTTAGGGGGCCGGGGAAACACCATATATTTT
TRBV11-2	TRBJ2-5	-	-	CASSLGGGGAGETQYF	TGTGCCAGCAGCTTAGGGGGCGGGGGCGCGGGAGAGACCCAGTACTTC
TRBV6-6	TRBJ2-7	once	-	CASGPGLHSYEQYF	TGTGCCAGTGGACCGGGACTTCACTCCTACGAGCAGTACTTC